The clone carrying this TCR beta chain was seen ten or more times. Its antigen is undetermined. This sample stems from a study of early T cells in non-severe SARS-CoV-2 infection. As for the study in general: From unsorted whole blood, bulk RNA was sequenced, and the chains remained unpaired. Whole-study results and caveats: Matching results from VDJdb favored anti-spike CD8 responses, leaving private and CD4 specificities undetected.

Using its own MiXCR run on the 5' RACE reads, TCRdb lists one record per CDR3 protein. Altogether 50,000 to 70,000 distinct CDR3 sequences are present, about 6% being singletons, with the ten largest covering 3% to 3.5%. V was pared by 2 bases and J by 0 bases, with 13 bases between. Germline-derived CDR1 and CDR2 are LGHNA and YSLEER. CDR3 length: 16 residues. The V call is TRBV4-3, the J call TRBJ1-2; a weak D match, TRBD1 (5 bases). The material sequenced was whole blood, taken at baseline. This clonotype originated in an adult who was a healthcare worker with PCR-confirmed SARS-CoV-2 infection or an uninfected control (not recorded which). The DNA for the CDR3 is TGCGCCAGCAGCCAAATCAGCGCAGGGACTAACTATGGCTACACCTTC. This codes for CASSQISAGTNYGYTF.